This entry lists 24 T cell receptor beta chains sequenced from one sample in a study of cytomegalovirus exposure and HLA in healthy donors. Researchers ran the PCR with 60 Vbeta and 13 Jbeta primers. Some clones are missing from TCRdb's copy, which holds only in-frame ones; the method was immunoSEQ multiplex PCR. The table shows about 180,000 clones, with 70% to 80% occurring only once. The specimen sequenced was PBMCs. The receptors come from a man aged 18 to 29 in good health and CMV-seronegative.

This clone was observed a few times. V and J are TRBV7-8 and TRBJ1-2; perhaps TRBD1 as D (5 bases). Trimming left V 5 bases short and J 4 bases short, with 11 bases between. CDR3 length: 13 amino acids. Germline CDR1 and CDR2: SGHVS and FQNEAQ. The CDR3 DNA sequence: TGTGCCAGCAGCACTCCAGGGTCCTATGGCTACACCTTC. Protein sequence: CASSTPGSYGYTF.

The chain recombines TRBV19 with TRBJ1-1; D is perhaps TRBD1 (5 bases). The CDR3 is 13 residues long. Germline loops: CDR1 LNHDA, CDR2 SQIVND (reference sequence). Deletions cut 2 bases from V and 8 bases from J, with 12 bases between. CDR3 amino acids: CASSILTRGEAFF. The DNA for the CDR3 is TGTGCCAGTAGTATATTGACAAGGGGAGAAGCTTTCTTT.

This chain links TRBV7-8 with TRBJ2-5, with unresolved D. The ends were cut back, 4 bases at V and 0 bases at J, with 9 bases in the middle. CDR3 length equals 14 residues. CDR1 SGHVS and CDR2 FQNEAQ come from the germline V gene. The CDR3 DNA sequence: TGTGCCAGCAGCTCGAACACCTACCAAGAGACCCAGTACTTC. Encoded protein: CASSSNTYQETQYF.

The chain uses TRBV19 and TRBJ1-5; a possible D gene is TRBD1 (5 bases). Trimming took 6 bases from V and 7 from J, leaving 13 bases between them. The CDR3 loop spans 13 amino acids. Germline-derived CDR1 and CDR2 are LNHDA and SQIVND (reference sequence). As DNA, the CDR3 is TGTGCCAGTAGCACCGGGGGTCGGCAGCCCCAGCATTTT. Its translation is CASSTGGRQPQHF.

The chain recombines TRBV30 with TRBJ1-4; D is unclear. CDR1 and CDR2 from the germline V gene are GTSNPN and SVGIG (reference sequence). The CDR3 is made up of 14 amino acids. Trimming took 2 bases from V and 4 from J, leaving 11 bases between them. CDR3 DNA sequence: TGTGCCTGGAGTCCCGGACTAATTAATGAAAAACTGTTTTTT. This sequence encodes CAWSPGLINEKLFF.

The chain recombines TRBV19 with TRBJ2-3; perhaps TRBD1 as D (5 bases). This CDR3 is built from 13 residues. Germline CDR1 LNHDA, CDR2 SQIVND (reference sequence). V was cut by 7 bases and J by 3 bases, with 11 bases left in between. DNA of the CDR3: TGTGCCAGTATCGGGCAGGGTACAGATACGCAGTATTTT. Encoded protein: CASIGQGTDTQYF.

The CDR3 nucleotides are TGTGCCAGCAGCCATAGGGGGACGGTGAGAACCTACGAGCAGTACTTC. Its translation is CASSHRGTVRTYEQYF. The chain links TRBV11-1 to TRBJ2-7; the D gene is possibly TRBD1 (6 bases). Germline CDR1 reads SGHAT; CDR2 reads FQDESV (reference sequence). The CDR3 sequence is 16 residues long. The ends were cut back, 5 bases at V and 2 bases at J, with 19 bases in the middle.

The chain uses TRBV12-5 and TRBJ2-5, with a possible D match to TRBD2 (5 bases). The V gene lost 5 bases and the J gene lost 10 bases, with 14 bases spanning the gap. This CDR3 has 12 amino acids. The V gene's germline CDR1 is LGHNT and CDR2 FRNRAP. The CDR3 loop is CASGLKRAGQYF. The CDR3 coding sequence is TGTGCTAGTGGTCTCAAAAGGGCGGGCCAGTACTTC.

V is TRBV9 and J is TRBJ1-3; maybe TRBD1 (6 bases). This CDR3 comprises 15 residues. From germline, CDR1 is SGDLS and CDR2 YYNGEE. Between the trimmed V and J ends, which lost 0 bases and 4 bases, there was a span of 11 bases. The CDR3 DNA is TGTGCCAGCAGCGTAGAACCGGGACACGGAAACACCATATATTTT. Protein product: CASSVEPGHGNTIYF.

The CDR3 DNA is TGTGCCAGCAGCCCCTCTACTACGTCCTACAATGAGCAGTTCTTC. Translated: CASSPSTTSYNEQFF. The chain combines TRBV9 with TRBJ2-1, with unresolved D. The V end was cut by 4 bases, the J end by 1 base, with 12 bases between. The CDR3 length is 15 residues. CDR1 SGDLS and CDR2 YYNGEE come from the germline V gene.

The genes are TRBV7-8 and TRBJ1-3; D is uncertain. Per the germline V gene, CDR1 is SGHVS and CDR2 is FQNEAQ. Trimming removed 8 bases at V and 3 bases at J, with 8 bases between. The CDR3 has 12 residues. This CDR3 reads CASREVGNTIYF. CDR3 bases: TGTGCCAGCCGGGAGGTTGGAAACACCATATATTTT.

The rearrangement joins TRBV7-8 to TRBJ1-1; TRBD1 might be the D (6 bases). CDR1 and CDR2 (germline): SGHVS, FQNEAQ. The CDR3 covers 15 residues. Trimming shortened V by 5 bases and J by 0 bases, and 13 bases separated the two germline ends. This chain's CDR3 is CASSQSQGLNTEAFF. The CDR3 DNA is TGTGCCAGCAGCCAGTCCCAGGGGTTGAACACTGAAGCTTTCTTT.

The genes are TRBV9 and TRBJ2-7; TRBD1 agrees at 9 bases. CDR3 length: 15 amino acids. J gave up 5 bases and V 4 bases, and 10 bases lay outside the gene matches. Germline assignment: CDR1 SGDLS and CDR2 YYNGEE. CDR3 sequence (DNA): TGTGCCAGCAGCCAAAGGGGGACAGGGTTCAACGAGCAGTACTTC. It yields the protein CASSQRGTGFNEQYF.

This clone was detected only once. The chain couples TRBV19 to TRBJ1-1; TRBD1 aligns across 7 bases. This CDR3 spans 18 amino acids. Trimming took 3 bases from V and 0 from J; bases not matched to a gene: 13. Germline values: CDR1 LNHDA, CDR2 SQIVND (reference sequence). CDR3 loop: CASSICCPGTVVNTEAFF. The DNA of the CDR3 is TGTGCCAGTAGTATCTGCTGCCCCGGGACAGTGGTGAACACTGAAGCTTTCTTT. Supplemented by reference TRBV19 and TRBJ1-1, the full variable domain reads DGGITQSPKYLFRKEGQNVTLSCEQNLNHDAMYWYRQDPGQGLRLIYYSQIVNDFQKGDIAEGYSVSREKKESFPLTVTSAQKNPTAFYLCASSICCPGTVVNTEAFFGQGTRLTVV.

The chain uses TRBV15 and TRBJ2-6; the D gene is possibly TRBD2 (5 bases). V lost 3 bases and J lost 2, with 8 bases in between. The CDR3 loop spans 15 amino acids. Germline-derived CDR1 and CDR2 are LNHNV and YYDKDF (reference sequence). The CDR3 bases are TGTGCCACCAGCAGGACGGAGGCTGGGGCCAACGTCCTGACTTTC. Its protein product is CATSRTEAGANVLTF.

The CDR3 nucleotides are TGTGCCAGCAGCTTAGGGGTGCCCGCTGAAAAACTGTTTTTT. Amino acids: CASSLGVPAEKLFF. The rearrangement links TRBV5-5 to TRBJ1-4; weak D call: TRBD1 (5 bases). In germline, CDR1 is SGHKS, CDR2 YYEKEE (reference sequence). Deletions cut 2 bases from V and 7 bases from J, with 12 bases between. This CDR3 is built from 14 residues.

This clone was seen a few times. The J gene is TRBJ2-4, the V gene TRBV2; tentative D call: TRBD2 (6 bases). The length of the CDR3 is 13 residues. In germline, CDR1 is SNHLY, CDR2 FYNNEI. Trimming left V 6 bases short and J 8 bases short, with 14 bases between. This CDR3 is CASRGPPGDIQYF. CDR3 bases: TGTGCCAGCAGGGGACCACCGGGAGACATTCAGTACTTC.

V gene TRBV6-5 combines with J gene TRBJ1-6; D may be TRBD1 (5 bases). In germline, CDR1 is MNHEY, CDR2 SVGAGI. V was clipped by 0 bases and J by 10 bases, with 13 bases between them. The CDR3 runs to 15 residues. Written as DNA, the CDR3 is TGTGCCAGCAGTTACTCGGTCAGGGCCGGCTCACCCCTCCACTTT. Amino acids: CASSYSVRAGSPLHF.

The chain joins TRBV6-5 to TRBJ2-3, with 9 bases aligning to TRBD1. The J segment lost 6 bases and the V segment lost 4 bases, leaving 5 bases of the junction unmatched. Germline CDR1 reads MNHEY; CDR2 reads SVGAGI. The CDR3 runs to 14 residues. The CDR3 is CASSLQGAPDTQYF. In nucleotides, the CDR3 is TGTGCCAGCAGTTTACAGGGGGCCCCGGATACGCAGTATTTT.

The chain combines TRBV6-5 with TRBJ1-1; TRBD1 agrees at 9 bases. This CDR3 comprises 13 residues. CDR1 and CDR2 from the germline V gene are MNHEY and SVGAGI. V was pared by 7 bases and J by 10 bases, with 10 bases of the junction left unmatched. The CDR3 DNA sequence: TGTGCCAGCACCCTGGGACAGGGCCGTATAGCTTTCTTT. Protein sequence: CASTLGQGRIAFF.

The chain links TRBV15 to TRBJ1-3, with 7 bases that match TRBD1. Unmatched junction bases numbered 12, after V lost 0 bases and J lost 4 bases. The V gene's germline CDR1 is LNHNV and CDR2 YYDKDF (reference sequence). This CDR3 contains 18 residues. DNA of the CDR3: TGTGCCACCAGCAGAGATTTGGTAACAGGGGCCTCCGGAAACACCATATATTTT. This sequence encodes CATSRDLVTGASGNTIYF.

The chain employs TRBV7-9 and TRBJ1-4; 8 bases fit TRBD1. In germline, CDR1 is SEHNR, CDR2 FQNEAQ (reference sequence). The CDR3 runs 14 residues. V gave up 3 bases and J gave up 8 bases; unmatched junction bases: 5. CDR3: CASSFRDRREKLFF. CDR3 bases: TGTGCCAGCAGCTTCCGGGACAGGAGAGAAAAACTGTTTTTT.

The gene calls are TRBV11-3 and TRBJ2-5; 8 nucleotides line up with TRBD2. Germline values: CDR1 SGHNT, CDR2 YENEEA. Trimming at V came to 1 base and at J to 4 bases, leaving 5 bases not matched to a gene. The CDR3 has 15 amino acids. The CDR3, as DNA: TGTGCCAGCAGCTTAGCGGGAGGGCCCTCAGAGACCCAGTACTTC. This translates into CASSLAGGPSETQYF.

The chain's CDR3 is CASSEGTTGANVLTF. The CDR3, as DNA: TGTGCCAGCAGTGAAGGGACAACTGGGGCCAACGTCCTGACTTTC. V and J are TRBV6-1 and TRBJ2-6, with D possibly matching TRBD1 (5 bases). V was clipped by 1 base and J by 2 bases, with 6 bases between them. This CDR3 spans 15 amino acids. Germline CDR1 MNHNS, CDR2 SASEGT.